The 27 T cell receptor beta chains below come from one sample, sequenced in a study of identical twins. TCRdb re-called the 5' RACE reads with MiXCR, one entry per CDR3 protein. The sample lists a few hundred thousand distinct CDR3 sequences; approximately 14% were seen once. These data were also reused for a study on yellow fever vaccine responses in identical twins.

Input material: CD4+ T cells sorted from blood. The receptors originated from a woman younger than 30 in good health.

The chain carries TRBV28 and TRBJ1-2; D not resolved. This CDR3 has 12 amino acids. Trimming cost V 2 bases and J 6 bases, with 7 bases left between them. Germline V lookup: CDR1 MDHEN, CDR2 SYDVKM. CDR3 sequence: CASSLTGHGYTF. DNA for the CDR3: TGTGCCAGCAGTTTAACTGGGCATGGCTACACCTTC.

This sequence joins TRBV2 and TRBJ2-7, with 7 bases matching TRBD1. V lost 6 bases, J lost 5 bases, and 16 bases stayed unmatched. Germline CDR1 and CDR2: SNHLY and FYNNEI. The CDR3 has 16 amino acids. CDR3 loop: CASSRNSKPGQHEQYF. The CDR3 DNA reads as TGTGCCAGCAGCCGCAACTCTAAACCGGGACAGCACGAGCAGTACTTC.

In this sample, this clonotype turned up a few times. This chain connects TRBV12-3 or TRBV12-4 to TRBJ2-3, with 12 bases that match TRBD2. CDR3 length equals 19 residues. The V gene end was trimmed by 5 bases and the J gene end by 5 bases; junction bases not matched to a gene: 17. DNA for the CDR3: TGTGCCAGCAGTCCCTCAAGGTGGGCTAGCGGGGGGGCCCGAGATACGCAGTATTTT. Its translation is CASSPSRWASGGARDTQYF.

J is TRBJ2-7 and V is TRBV28, with a tentative D call TRBD1 (5 bases). Between the trimmed V and J ends, which lost 4 bases and 1 base, there was a span of 11 bases. Germline V lookup: CDR1 MDHEN, CDR2 SYDVKM. The CDR3 runs to 14 residues. CDR3 sequence reads: CASSSTTVSYEQYF. CDR3 bases: TGTGCCAGCAGTTCAACGACAGTTTCCTACGAGCAGTACTTC.

Ten or more counts support this clonotype. J is TRBJ2-1 and V is TRBV6-1; TRBD2 agrees at 9 bases. Per the germline V gene, CDR1 is MNHNS and CDR2 is SASEGT. This CDR3 is built from 15 residues. V shed 6 bases and J 4 bases; nucleotides not matched to a gene: 7. CDR3 nucleotide sequence: TGTGCCAGCAGCTTCAGCGGGGGGACTTACAATGAGCAGTTCTTC. Translating it yields CASSFSGGTYNEQFF.

V is TRBV20-1 and J is TRBJ2-1; 9 bases align to TRBD1. The germline gives CDR1 DFQATT, CDR2 SNEGSKA (reference sequence). The CDR3 sequence is 12 residues long. Here the CDR3 DNA reads TGCAACCCCGGACAGGGGAACAATGAGCAGTTCTTC. This translates into CNPGQGNNEQFF.

This chain joins TRBV3-1 and TRBJ2-2; possible D gene TRBD1, 5 bases. This CDR3 has 15 residues. Trimming took off 1 base at V and 6 bases at J, with 12 bases between the two ends. Per germline, CDR1 LGHDT and CDR2 YNNKEL (reference sequence). The CDR3 DNA sequence: TGTGCCAGCAGCCAAGTCCCAGGGATCCCCGGGGAGCTGTTTTTT. It encodes CASSQVPGIPGELFF. Full variable domain (rest looked up from reference TRBV3-1 and TRBJ2-2): DTAVSQTPKYLVTQMGNDKSIKCEQNLGHDTMYWYKQDSKKFLKIMFSYNNKELIINETVPNRFSPKSPDKAHLNLHINSLELGDSAVYFCASSQVPGIPGELFFGEGSRLTVL.

This clonotype occurred a few times. V and J are TRBV5-1 and TRBJ1-1; D not certain. CDR3 length: 14 amino acids. Trimming cost V 1 base and J 4 bases, with 11 bases left between them. CDR1 and CDR2 (germline): SGHRS, YFSETQ. CDR3 nucleotides: TGCGCCAGCAGCTTGACCCCAGGCTTCACTGAAGCTTTCTTT. Its translation is CASSLTPGFTEAFF. The variable domain in full, with the rest retrieved from reference TRBV5-1 and TRBJ1-1, is KAGVTQTPRYLIKTRGQQVTLSCSPISGHRSVSWYQQTPGQGLQFLFEYFSETQRNKGNFPGRFSGRQFSNSRSEMNVSTLELGDSALYLCASSLTPGFTEAFFGQGTRLTVV.

This clonotype was counted a few times. The CDR3 is CARSVSYEQYF. For the CDR3, the DNA is TGTGCCAGAAGCGTCTCCTACGAGCAGTACTTC. This chain connects TRBV5-3 to TRBJ2-7; D unclear. TRBV5-3 is an ORF; its function is uncertain. Trimming removed 4 bases at V and 0 bases at J, with 2 bases between. The CDR3 is made up of 11 amino acids.

Only a few counts were recorded for this clonotype. This rearrangement joins TRBV30 to TRBJ2-7, with D maybe TRBD1 (5 bases). Germline CDR1 is GTSNPN and CDR2 is SVGIG (reference sequence). V was pared by 3 bases and J by 2 bases, with 20 bases between. This CDR3 has 16 amino acids. The CDR3 nucleotides read TGTGCCTGGAGCCCCCTCCAGGGAACGCGAGCCTACGAGCAGTACTTC. Amino acid sequence: CAWSPLQGTRAYEQYF.

This clonotype has only a few counts. The CDR3 is CSARRSSHEQFF. CDR3 DNA sequence: TGCAGTGCTAGACGGAGTTCCCATGAGCAGTTCTTC. The genes are TRBV20-1 and TRBJ2-1; the D is unclear. Germline lookup yields CDR1 DFQATT and CDR2 SNEGSKA (reference sequence). The CDR3 is made up of 12 amino acids. Trimming pared 2 bases from V and 8 bases from J, leaving 10 bases between.

DNA for the CDR3: TGCAGCGTTGGTCGGAGGGCGGACACTGAAGCTTTCTTT. It is translated as CSVGRRADTEAFF. The chain uses TRBV29-1 and TRBJ1-1; D gene uncertain. The germline V gene encodes CDR1 SQVTM and CDR2 ANQGSEA. This CDR3 region has 13 residues. Trimming removed 4 bases from V and 3 bases from J, with 12 bases in between.

The gene calls are TRBV18 and TRBJ1-1, with 7 bases identical to TRBD1. Germline values: CDR1 KGHSH, CDR2 LQKENI. The CDR3 extends over 16 amino acids. Germline trimming cut 6 bases from V and 4 bases from J; bases unmatched to any gene: 14. The chain's CDR3 is CASSLNLGGAGTEAFF. The DNA for the CDR3 is TGTGCCAGCTCCCTAAATTTAGGGGGCGCCGGCACTGAAGCTTTCTTT.

This clonotype was observed at least ten times. This sequence joins TRBV29-1 and TRBJ2-1; the D gene is possibly TRBD2 (6 bases). Trimming stripped 6 bases from V and 2 bases from J, with 17 bases between. Germline V gene lookup returns CDR1 SQVTM and CDR2 ANQGSEA. This CDR3 contains 15 residues. CDR3 sequence reads: CSVPRNSGAYNEQFF. The CDR3 nucleotides read TGCAGCGTCCCGAGAAATAGCGGCGCCTACAATGAGCAGTTCTTC.

Turning to this clonotype: One end of the junction fails to match germline, which may point to a read error. This chain links TRBV7-9 with TRBJ2-1; D possibly corresponds to TRBD2 (6 bases). Germline lookup yields CDR1 SEHNR and CDR2 FQNEAQ (reference sequence). This CDR3 comprises 11 residues. The DNA for the CDR3 is TGTGCCAGCAGCCCAGGGCCAGCCGGGACTTTC. Translated: CASSPGPAGTF.

The table lists this clonotype with a few counts. V is TRBV28 and J is TRBJ2-1, with 11 bases matching TRBD1. Germline CDR1 is MDHEN and CDR2 is SYDVKM. The J segment lost 7 bases and the V segment lost 6 bases, leaving 8 bases of the junction unmatched. This CDR3 comprises 15 residues. The DNA for the CDR3 is TGTGCCAGCAGCATAGGACAGGGGGCTTTGAATGAGCAGTTCTTC. It is translated as CASSIGQGALNEQFF.

The chain carries TRBV6-1 and TRBJ2-7, with 9 bases aligning to TRBD1. Germline CDR1 is MNHNS and CDR2 is SASEGT. This CDR3 is built from 14 residues. With 5 bases clipped from V and 7 bases from J, the junction kept 9 bases outside the gene matches. The CDR3 protein is CASSRTGTGTEQYF. In DNA, the CDR3 is TGTGCCAGCAGTAGAACCGGGACAGGGACGGAGCAGTACTTC.

The chain uses TRBV27 and TRBJ1-6, with a weak D call TRBD1 (6 bases). The germline gives CDR1 MNHEY, CDR2 SMNVEV (reference sequence). The ends were cut back, 6 bases at V and 6 bases at J, with 18 bases in the middle. The CDR3 length is 16 residues. CDR3 sequence reads: CASRRDQGPLNSPLHF. The CDR3 coding sequence is TGTGCCAGCAGGCGAGACCAGGGGCCGCTTAATTCACCCCTCCACTTT.

The V and J genes are TRBV2 and TRBJ2-3, with TRBD2 identical over 12 bases. With 4 bases clipped from V and 2 bases from J, the junction kept 4 bases outside the gene matches. This CDR3 contains 16 residues. Looked up from germline, CDR1 is SNHLY and CDR2 is FYNNEI. Written as DNA, the CDR3 is TGTGCCAGCAGTGTGGCTAGCGGGGGGGCCACAGATACGCAGTATTTT. This encodes CASSVASGGATDTQYF.

This clonotype was counted only a few times. The rearrangement links TRBV20-1 to TRBJ2-5; the D is unclear. In germline, CDR1 is DFQATT, CDR2 SNEGSKA (reference sequence). The CDR3 runs to 14 residues. V was shortened by 1 base and J by 2 bases, with 11 bases between the two germline ends. This chain's CDR3 is CSARVLGKQETQYF. The DNA for the CDR3 is TGCAGTGCTAGAGTGTTGGGCAAACAAGAGACCCAGTACTTC.

At least ten counts were recorded for this clonotype. The chain's CDR3 is CASSPGQGREAFF. CDR3 nucleotide sequence: TGTGCCAGCAGCCCGGGACAGGGGCGGGAAGCTTTCTTT. V gene TRBV7-9 combines with J gene TRBJ1-1; TRBD1 aligns across 10 bases. From germline, CDR1 is SEHNR and CDR2 FQNEAQ (reference sequence). CDR3 length: 13 amino acids. V shed 5 bases, J shed 8 bases, and the junction held 5 bases outside the gene matches.

The CDR3 loop is CASSLLPDPDEQFF. The CDR3 DNA reads as TGCGCCAGCAGCTTGTTGCCAGATCCGGATGAGCAGTTCTTC. The J gene is TRBJ2-1, the V gene TRBV5-1, with D unresolved. Trimming shortened V by 1 base and J by 8 bases, and 13 bases separated the two germline ends. Germline V gene data show CDR1 as SGHRS and CDR2 as YFSETQ. The CDR3 is 14 amino acids.

The chain is built from TRBV7-8 and TRBJ2-7, with a tentative D call TRBD1 (5 bases). Trimming removed 1 base from V and 1 base from J, with 11 bases in between. Germline CDR1 reads SGHVS; CDR2 reads FQNEAQ. This CDR3 is 15 amino acids long. CDR3 coding DNA: TGTGCCAGCAGCTTAGAAACAGGTGCTTCCTACGAGCAGTACTTC. Amino acids: CASSLETGASYEQYF.

The chain is built from TRBV10-3 and TRBJ1-1; no firm D call. V was pared by 10 bases and J by 14 bases, with 29 bases between. Germline CDR1 is ENHRY and CDR2 is SYGVKD. The CDR3 covers 14 residues. The CDR3: CATSVLEGQIAGFF. CDR3 bases: TGTGCCACGTCAGTTCTTGAGGGCCAAATAGCGGGATTCTTT.

This clonotype came up many times. V and J are TRBV5-1 and TRBJ1-1; D is unclear. The germline V gene has CDR1 SGHRS and CDR2 YFSETQ. The CDR3 totals 14 residues. V lost 0 bases and J 1 base, leaving 7 bases between the germline ends. The DNA for the CDR3 is TGCGCCAGCAGCTTGGATTGGGGGAACACTGAAGCTTTCTTT. Protein sequence: CASSLDWGNTEAFF. Full variable domain (missing parts from reference TRBV5-1 and TRBJ1-1): KAGVTQTPRYLIKTRGQQVTLSCSPISGHRSVSWYQQTPGQGLQFLFEYFSETQRNKGNFPGRFSGRQFSNSRSEMNVSTLELGDSALYLCASSLDWGNTEAFFGQGTRLTVV.

This clonotype was observed many times. The rearrangement uses TRBV7-8 and TRBJ2-1; D gene uncertain. The CDR3 runs 14 residues. CDR1 and CDR2 from the germline V gene are SGHVS and FQNEAQ. Trimming took 2 bases from V and 8 from J, leaving 13 bases between them. The CDR3 protein is CASSLKEDVDEQFF. For the CDR3, the DNA is TGTGCCAGCAGCTTAAAAGAGGATGTGGATGAGCAGTTCTTC.

A few counts support this clonotype. This chain joins TRBV14 and TRBJ1-4; D is possibly TRBD1 (6 bases). CDR3 length: 14 amino acids. Germline assignment: CDR1 SGHDN and CDR2 FVKESK. The V gene lost 4 bases and the J gene lost 7 bases, with 13 bases spanning the gap. CDR3 sequence: CASSRDIGAEKLFF. The DNA for the CDR3 is TGTGCCAGCAGCCGGGACATTGGGGCTGAAAAACTGTTTTTT.